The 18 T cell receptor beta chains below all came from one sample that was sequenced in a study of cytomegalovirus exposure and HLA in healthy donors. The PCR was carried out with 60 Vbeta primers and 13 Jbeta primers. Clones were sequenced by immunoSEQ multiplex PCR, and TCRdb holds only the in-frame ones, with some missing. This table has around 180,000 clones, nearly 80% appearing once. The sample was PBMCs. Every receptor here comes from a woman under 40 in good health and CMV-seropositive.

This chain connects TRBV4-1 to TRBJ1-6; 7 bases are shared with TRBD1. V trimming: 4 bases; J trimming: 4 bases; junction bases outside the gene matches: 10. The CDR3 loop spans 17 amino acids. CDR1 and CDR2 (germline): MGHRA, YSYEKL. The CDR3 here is CASSPPDRQGYNSPLHF. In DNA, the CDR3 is TGCGCCAGCAGCCCCCCAGACCGACAGGGATATAATTCACCCCTCCACTTT.

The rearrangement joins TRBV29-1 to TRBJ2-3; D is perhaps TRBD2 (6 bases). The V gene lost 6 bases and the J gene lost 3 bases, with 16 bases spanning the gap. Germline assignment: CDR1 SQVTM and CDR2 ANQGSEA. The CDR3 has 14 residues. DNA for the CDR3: TGCAGCGTGAGAGCCGGGGGATTGACAGATACGCAGTATTTT. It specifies CSVRAGGLTDTQYF.

The CDR3 region has the DNA TGTGCCAGCAGCTTAGCCGCCGCGGGAGACTCACCCCTCCACTTT. Amino acid sequence: CASSLAAAGDSPLHF. The genes are TRBV7-8 and TRBJ1-6, with D unclear. This CDR3 comprises 15 residues. Germline CDR1 is SGHVS and CDR2 is FQNEAQ. Trimming removed 0 bases from V and 10 bases from J, with 13 bases in between. The whole variable domain, filled in from reference TRBV7-8 and TRBJ1-6, reads GAGVSQSPRYKVAKRGQDVALRCDPISGHVSLFWYQQALGQGPEFLTYFQNEAQLDKSGLPSDRFFAERPEGSVSTLKIQRTQQEDSAVYLCASSLAAAGDSPLHFGNGTRLTVT.

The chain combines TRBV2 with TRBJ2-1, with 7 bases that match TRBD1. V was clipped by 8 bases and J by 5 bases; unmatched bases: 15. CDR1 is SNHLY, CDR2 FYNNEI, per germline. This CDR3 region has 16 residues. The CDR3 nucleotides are TGTGCCAGCCTGTATGCTCCGGGACAGACGAACAATGAGCAGTTCTTC. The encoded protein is CASLYAPGQTNNEQFF.

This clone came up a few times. The CDR3 region is CASSVLDRGGEQYF. CDR3 nucleotides: TGTGCCAGCAGCGTTCTGGACAGGGGAGGCGAGCAGTACTTC. The V call is TRBV9, the J call TRBJ2-7; 9 bases are a match to TRBD1. The CDR3 covers 14 residues. Trimming removed 2 bases from V and 6 bases from J; junction bases left unmatched: 6. The germline gives CDR1 SGDLS, CDR2 YYNGEE.

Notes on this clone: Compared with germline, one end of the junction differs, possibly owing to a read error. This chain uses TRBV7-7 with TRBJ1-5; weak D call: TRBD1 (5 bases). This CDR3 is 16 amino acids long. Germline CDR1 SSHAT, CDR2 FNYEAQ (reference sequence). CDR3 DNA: TGTGCTAGCAGCCCCTCCAGGGTGGTGAGCAATCAGCCCCAGCATTTT. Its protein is CASSPSRVVSNQPQHF. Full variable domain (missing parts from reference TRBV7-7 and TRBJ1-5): GAGVSQSPRYKVTKRGQDVTLRCDPISSHATLYWYQQALGQGPEFLTYFNYEAQPDKSGLPSDRFSAERPEGSISTLTIQRTEQRDSAMYRCASSPSRVVSNQPQHFGDGTRLSIL.

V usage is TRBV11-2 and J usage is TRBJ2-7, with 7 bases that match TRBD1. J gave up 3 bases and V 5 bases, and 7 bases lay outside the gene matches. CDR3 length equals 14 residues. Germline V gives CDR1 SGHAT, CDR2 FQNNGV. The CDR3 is CASSGRDRHYEQYF. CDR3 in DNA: TGTGCCAGCAGCGGCCGGGACAGACACTACGAGCAGTACTTC. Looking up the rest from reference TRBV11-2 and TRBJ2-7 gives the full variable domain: EAGVAQSPRYKIIEKRQSVAFWCNPISGHATLYWYQQILGQGPKLLIQFQNNGVVDDSQLPKDRFSAERLKGVDSTLKIQPAKLEDSAVYLCASSGRDRHYEQYFGPGTRLTVT.

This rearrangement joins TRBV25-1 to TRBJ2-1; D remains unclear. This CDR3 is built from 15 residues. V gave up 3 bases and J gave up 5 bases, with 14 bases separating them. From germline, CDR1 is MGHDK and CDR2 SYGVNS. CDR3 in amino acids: CASSEAVSLNNEQFF. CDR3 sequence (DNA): TGTGCCAGCAGTGAGGCCGTTTCACTAAACAATGAGCAGTTCTTC.

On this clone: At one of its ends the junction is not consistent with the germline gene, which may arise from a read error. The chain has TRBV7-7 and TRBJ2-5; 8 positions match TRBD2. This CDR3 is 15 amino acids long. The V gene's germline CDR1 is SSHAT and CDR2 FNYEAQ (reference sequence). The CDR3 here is CASSLDTGGMETQYF. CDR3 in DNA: TGTGCTAGCAGCTTAGATACGGGGGGGATGGAGACCCAGTACTTC.

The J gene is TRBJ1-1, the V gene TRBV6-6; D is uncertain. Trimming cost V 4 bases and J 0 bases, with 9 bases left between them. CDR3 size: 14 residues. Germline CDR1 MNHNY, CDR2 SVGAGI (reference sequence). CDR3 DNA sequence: TGTGCCAGCAGTTCCCAGGCAGTGAACACTGAAGCTTTCTTT. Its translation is CASSSQAVNTEAFF.

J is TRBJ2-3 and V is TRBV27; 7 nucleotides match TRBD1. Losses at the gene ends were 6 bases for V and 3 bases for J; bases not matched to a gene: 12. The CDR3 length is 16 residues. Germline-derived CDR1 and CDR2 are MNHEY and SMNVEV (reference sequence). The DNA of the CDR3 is TGTGCCAGCAGACCCATGGGGACAGACGTAACAGATACGCAGTATTTT. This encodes CASRPMGTDVTDTQYF.

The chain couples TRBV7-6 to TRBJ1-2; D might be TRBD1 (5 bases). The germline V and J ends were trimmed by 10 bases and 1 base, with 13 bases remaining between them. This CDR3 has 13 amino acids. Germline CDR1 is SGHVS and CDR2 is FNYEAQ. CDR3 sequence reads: CATHSGGNYGYTF. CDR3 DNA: TGTGCCACCCATTCCGGGGGTAACTATGGCTACACCTTC.

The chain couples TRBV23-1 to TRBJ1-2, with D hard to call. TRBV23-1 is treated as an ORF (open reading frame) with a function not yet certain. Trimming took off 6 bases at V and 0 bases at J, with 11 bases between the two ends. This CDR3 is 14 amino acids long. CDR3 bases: TGCGCCAGCAGCCCGAGCTCATCTAACTATGGCTACACCTTC. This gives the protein CASSPSSSNYGYTF.

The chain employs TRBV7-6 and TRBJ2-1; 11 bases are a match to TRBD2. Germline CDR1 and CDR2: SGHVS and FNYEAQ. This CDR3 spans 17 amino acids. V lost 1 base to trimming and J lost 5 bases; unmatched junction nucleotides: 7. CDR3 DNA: TGTGCCAGCAGCTTAGTCGGGGGACTAGCGGCCCACAATGAGCAGTTCTTC. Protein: CASSLVGGLAAHNEQFF.

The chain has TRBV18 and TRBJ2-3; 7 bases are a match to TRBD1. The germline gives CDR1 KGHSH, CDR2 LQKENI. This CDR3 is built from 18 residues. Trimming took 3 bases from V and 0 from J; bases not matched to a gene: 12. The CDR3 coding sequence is TGTGCCAGCTCACCCGAGGGGGCGGGCGCGACTAGCACAGATACGCAGTATTTT. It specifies CASSPEGAGATSTDTQYF.

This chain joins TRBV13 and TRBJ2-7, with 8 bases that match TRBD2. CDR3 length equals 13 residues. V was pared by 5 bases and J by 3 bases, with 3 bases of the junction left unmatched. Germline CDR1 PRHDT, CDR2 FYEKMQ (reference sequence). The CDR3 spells CASSPGGDYEQYF. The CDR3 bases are TGTGCCAGCAGCCCGGGGGGGGACTACGAGCAGTACTTC. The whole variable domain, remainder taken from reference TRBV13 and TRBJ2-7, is AAGVIQSPRHLIKEKRETATLKCYPIPRHDTVYWYQQGPGQDPQFLISFYEKMQSDKGSIPDRFSAQQFSDYHSELNMSSLELGDSALYFCASSPGGDYEQYFGPGTRLTVT.

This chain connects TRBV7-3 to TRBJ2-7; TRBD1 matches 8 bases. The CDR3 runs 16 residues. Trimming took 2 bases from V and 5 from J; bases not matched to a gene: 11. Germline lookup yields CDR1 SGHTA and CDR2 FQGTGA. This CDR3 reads CASSLFFGQGTHEQYF. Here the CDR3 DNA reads TGTGCCAGCAGCTTATTCTTTGGACAGGGAACCCACGAGCAGTACTTC.

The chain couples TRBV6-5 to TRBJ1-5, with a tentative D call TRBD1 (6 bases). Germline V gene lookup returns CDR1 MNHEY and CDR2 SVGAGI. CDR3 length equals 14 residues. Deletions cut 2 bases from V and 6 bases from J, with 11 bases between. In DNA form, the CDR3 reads TGTGCCAGCAGTTACGGGGGCGCGGGTCAGCCCCAGCATTTT. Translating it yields CASSYGGAGQPQHF.